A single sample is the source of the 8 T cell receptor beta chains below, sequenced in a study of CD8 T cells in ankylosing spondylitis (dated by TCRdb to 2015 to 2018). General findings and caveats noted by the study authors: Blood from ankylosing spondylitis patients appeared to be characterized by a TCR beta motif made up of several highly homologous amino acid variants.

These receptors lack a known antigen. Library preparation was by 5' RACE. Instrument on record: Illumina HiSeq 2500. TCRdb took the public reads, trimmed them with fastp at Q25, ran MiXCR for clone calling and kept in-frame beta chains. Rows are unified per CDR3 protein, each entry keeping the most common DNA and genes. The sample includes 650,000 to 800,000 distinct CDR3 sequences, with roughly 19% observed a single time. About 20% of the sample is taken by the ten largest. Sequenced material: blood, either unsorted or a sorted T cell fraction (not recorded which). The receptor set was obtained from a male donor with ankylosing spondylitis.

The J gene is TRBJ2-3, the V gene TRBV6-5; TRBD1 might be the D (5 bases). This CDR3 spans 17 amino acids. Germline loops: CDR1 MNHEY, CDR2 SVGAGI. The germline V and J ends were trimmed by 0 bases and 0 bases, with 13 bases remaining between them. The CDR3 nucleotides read TGTGCCAGCAGTTACTCTATTCCACAGGATAGCACAGATACGCAGTATTTT. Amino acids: CASSYSIPQDSTDTQYF.

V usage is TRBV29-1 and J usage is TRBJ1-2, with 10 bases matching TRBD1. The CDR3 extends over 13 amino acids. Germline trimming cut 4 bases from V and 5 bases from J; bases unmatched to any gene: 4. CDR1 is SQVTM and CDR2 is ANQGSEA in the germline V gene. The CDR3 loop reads CSVGRGQGYGYTF. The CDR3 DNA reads TGCAGCGTTGGGAGGGGACAGGGGTATGGCTACACCTTC.

The CDR3 DNA reads as TGTGCCAGCAGTCCCCAGGCTAGCGGGGGGGCCAAAAACATTCAGTACTTC. It yields the protein CASSPQASGGAKNIQYF. V and J are TRBV12-3 or TRBV12-4 and TRBJ2-4; 11 bases match TRBD2. V lost 5 bases to trimming and J lost 1 base; unmatched junction nucleotides: 7. The CDR3 totals 17 residues.

The CDR3 reads CASSYVAGPYNEQFF. CDR3 DNA: TGTGCCAGCAGTTACGTAGCGGGACCGTACAATGAGCAGTTCTTC. The chain employs TRBV6-5 and TRBJ2-1, with 8 nucleotides matching TRBD2. V lost 2 bases, J lost 4 bases, and 4 bases stayed unmatched. Germline lookup yields CDR1 MNHEY and CDR2 SVGAGI. The CDR3 loop spans 15 amino acids.

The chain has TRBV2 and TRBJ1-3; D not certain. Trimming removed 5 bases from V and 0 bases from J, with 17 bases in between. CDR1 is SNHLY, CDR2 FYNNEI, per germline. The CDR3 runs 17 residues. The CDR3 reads CASSPPGRAFSGNTIYF. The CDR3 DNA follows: TGTGCCAGCAGTCCACCTGGTCGTGCCTTCTCTGGAAACACCATATATTTT.

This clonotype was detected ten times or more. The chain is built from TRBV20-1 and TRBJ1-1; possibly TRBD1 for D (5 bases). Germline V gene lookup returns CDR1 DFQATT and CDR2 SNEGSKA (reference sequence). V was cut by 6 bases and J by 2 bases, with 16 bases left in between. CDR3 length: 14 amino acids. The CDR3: CSARAWTTNTEAFF. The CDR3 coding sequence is TGCAGTGCCAGGGCCTGGACAACCAACACTGAAGCTTTCTTT.

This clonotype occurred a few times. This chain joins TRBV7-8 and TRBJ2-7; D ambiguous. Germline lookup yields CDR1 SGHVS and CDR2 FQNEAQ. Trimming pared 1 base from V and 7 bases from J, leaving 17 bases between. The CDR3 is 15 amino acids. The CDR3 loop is CASSLGTGTPWEQYF. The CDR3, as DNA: TGTGCCAGCAGCTTAGGTACCGGAACTCCGTGGGAGCAGTACTTC.

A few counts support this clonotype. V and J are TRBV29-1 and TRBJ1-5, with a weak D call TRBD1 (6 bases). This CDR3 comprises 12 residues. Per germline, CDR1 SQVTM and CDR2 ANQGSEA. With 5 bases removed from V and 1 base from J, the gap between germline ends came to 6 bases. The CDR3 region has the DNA TGCAGCGTTCAGGGGAGCAATCAGCCCCAGCATTTT. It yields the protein CSVQGSNQPQHF. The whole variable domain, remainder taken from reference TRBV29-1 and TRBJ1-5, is SAVISQKPSRDICQRGTSLTIQCQVDSQVTMMFWYRQQPGQSLTLIATANQGSEATYESGFVIDKFPISRPNLTFSTLTVSNMSPEDSSIYLCSVQGSNQPQHFGDGTRLSIL.